This entry concerns a single T cell receptor (beta chain). Its antigen is as yet unknown. The table came from immunoSEQ multiplex PCR; TCRdb's copy has only in-frame clones and leaves some out. The table has more than 120,000 clones, about 90% seen once. The entry originates in a study of T cell responses to AZD1222 COVID-19 vaccine. Findings and limits, study-wide: No repertoire was sampled before or during the peak T cell response, only after it. The sample set comprised mostly white British donors with more females, and clonal diversity was possibly underestimated.

The CDR3 is 15 residues long. V lost 2 bases and J 0 bases, leaving 10 bases between the germline ends. Germline CDR1 is LGHDT and CDR2 is YNNKEL (reference sequence). The rearrangement joins TRBV3-1 (or the pseudogene TRBV3-2) to TRBJ1-1; D possibly corresponds to TRBD1 (6 bases). The sequencing used peripheral blood, collected 28 days after the second AZD1222 dose. The receptor was isolated from an adult who received the AZD1222 COVID-19 vaccine. In DNA form, the CDR3 reads TGTGCCAGCAGCCAAACAGGGTTAATGAACACTGAAGCTTTCTTT. It specifies CASSQTGLMNTEAFF.